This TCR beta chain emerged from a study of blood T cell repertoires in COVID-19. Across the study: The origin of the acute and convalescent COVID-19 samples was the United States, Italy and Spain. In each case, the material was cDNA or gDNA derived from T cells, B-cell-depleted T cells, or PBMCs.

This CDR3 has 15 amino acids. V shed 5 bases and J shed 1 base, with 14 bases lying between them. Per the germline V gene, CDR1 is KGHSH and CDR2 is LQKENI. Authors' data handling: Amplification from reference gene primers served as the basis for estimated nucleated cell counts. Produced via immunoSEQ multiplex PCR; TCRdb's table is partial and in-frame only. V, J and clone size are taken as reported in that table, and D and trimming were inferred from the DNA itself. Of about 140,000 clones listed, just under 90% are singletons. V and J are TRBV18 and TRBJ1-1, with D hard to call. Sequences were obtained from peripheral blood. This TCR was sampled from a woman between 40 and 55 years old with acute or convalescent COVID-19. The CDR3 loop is CASSNREVANTEAFF. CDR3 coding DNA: TGTGCCAGCTCAAACCGGGAGGTAGCGAACACTGAAGCTTTCTTT.